The clone carrying this T cell receptor beta chain was recorded at least ten times. This sample is part of a study of T cells in Graves' hyperthyroidism and ophthalmopathy. At the level of the study: Peripheral blood specimens were obtained at initial diagnosis, prior to any treatment.

Those patients with uncontrolled infection, other autoimmune disease, pregnancy or lactation were excluded. The TCR beta CDR3 regions underwent amplification using RNA transcripts as the source. Researchers ran a first-round RT-PCR on the TCR CDR3 using the HTBI primer set. TCRdb independently ran MiXCR on the multiplex PCR reads; one entry per CDR3 protein. The repertoire holds approximately 330,000 distinct CDR3 sequences, with roughly 15% as singletons. This clonotype was sampled from a woman in her forties with Graves' ophthalmopathy. Source material: blood.

The chain's CDR3 is CASSVNRVSEAFF. Written as DNA, the CDR3 is TGTGCCAGCAGCGTGAACAGGGTGTCAGAAGCTTTCTTT. The chain employs TRBV11-2 and TRBJ1-1; a weak D match, TRBD1 (6 bases). The CDR3 totals 13 residues. Germline CDR1 and CDR2: SGHAT and FQNNGV. V was cut by 5 bases and J by 8 bases, with 15 bases left in between. Together with reference TRBV11-2 and TRBJ1-1, the CDR3 gives the full variable domain: EAGVAQSPRYKIIEKRQSVAFWCNPISGHATLYWYQQILGQGPKLLIQFQNNGVVDDSQLPKDRFSAERLKGVDSTLKIQPAKLEDSAVYLCASSVNRVSEAFFGQGTRLTVV.